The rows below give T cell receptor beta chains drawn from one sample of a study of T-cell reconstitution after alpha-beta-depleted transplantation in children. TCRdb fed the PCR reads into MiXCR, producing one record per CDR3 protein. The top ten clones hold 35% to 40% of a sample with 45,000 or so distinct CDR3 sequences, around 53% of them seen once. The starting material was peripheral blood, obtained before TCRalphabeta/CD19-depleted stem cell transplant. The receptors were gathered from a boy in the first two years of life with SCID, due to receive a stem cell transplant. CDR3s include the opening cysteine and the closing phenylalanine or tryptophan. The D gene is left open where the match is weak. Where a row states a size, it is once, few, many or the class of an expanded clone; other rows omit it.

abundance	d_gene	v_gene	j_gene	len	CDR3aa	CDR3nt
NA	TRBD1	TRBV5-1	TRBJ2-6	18	CASSWAVGTDSGANVLTF	TGCGCCAGCAGCTGGGCGGTGGGGACAGACTCTGGGGCCAACGTCCTGACTTTC
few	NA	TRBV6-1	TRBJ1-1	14	CASSLDRLNTEAFF	TGTGCCAGCAGCCTGGACAGACTGAACACTGAAGCTTTCTTT
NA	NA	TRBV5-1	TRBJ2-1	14	CASSLRPDYNEQFF	TGCGCCAGCAGCTTGAGGCCGGACTACAATGAGCAGTTCTTC
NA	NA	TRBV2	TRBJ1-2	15	CASSEAGTDSYGYTF	TGTGCCAGCAGTGAAGCGGGGACGGACAGTTATGGCTACACCTTC
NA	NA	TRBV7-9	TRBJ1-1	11	CASRQVREAFF	TGTGCCAGCAGGCAGGTCCGTGAAGCTTTCTTT
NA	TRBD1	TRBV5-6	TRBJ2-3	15	CASSWVRDRTDTQYF	TGTGCCAGCAGCTGGGTCCGGGACAGGACAGATACGCAGTATTTT
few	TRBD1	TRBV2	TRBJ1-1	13	CASTGQMNTEAFF	TGTGCCAGCACGGGACAGATGAACACTGAAGCTTTCTTT
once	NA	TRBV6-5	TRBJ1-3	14	CASSYRPSGNTIYF	TGTGCCAGCAGTTACAGGCCCTCTGGAAACACCATATATTTT
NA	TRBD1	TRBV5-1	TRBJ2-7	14	CASSRGQGANEQYF	TGCGCCAGCAGCCGTGGACAGGGGGCCAACGAGCAGTACTTC
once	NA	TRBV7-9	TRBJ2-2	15	CASSLAGGNTGELFF	TGTGCCAGCAGCTTAGCCGGGGGGAACACCGGGGAGCTGTTTTTT
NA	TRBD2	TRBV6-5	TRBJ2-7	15	CASSSSGGAPYEQYF	TGTGCCAGCAGTTCTAGCGGGGGGGCCCCCTACGAGCAGTACTTC
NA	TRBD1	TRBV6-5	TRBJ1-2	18	CASSYGRQQGASNYGYTF	TGTGCCAGCAGTTACGGACGACAGCAGGGGGCATCCAACTATGGCTACACCTTC
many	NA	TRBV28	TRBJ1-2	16	CASSLISLGAENGYTF	TGTGCCAGCAGTTTAATATCTCTGGGGGCTGAGAATGGCTACACCTTC
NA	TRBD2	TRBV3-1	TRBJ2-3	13	CASSQVNSGAQYF	TGTGCCAGCAGCCAGGTCAATAGCGGGGCGCAGTATTTT
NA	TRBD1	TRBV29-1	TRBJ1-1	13	CSVEDRLATEAFF	TGCAGCGTTGAGGACAGGTTAGCCACTGAAGCTTTCTTT
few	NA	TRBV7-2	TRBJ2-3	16	CASSRRNFPPTDTQYF	TGTGCCAGCAGCAGACGCAATTTCCCCCCCACAGATACGCAGTATTTT
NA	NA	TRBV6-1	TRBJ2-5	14	CASSPLGGQETQYF	TGTGCCAGCAGTCCGCTGGGGGGACAAGAGACCCAGTACTTC
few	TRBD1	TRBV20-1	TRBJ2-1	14	CSARETRGYNEQFF	TGCAGTGCTAGAGAGACCAGGGGGTACAATGAGCAGTTCTTC
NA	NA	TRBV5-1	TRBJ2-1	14	CASSYPGITNGQFF	TGCGCCAGCAGCTACCCCGGGATCACCAACGGCCAGTTCTTC
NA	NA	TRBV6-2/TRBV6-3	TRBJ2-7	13	CASSYSDTYEQYF	TGTGCCAGCAGTTACTCGGACACCTACGAGCAGTACTTC
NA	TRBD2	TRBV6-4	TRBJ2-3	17	CASSDGGTSGGADTQYF	TGTGCCAGCAGTGACGGGGGTACTAGCGGAGGTGCAGATACGCAGTATTTT
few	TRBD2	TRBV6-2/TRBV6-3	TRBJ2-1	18	CASSSQSTSGAAYNEQFF	TGTGCCAGCAGTTCCCAGTCGACTAGCGGGGCCGCCTACAATGAGCAGTTCTTC
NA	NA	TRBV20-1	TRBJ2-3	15	CSAFSRGLASDTQYF	TGCAGTGCCTTCTCAAGGGGCCTAGCATCAGATACGCAGTATTTT
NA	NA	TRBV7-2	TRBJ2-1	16	CASSLDKVVSYNEQFF	TGTGCCAGCAGCTTAGATAAGGTAGTCTCCTACAATGAGCAGTTCTTC
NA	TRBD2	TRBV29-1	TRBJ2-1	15	CSVPGLAGGYNEQFF	TGCAGCGTCCCGGGACTAGCGGGGGGCTACAATGAGCAGTTCTTC
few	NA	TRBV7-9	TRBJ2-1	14	CASSPAMAYNEQFF	TGTGCCAGCAGCCCCGCGATGGCCTACAATGAGCAGTTCTTC
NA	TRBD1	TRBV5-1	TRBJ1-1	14	CASSGDSMNTEAFF	TGCGCCAGCAGTGGGGACAGCATGAACACTGAAGCTTTCTTT
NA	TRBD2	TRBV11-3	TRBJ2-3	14	CASSSSGATDTQYF	TGTGCCAGCAGCTCTAGCGGGGCCACAGATACGCAGTATTTT
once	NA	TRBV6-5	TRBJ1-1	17	CASSYSIGSRAHTEAFF	TGTGCCAGCAGTTACTCGATAGGGAGCAGGGCTCACACTGAAGCTTTCTTT
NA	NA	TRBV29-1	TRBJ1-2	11	CSVLSSRGYTF	TGCAGCGTCCTTTCAAGCCGGGGCTACACCTTC
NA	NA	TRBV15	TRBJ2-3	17	CATSSSLGGEGTDTQYF	TGTGCCACCAGCAGTTCTTTGGGGGGCGAGGGCACAGATACGCAGTATTTT
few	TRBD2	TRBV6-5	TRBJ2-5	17	CASSYGGLAGEQETQYF	TGTGCCAGCAGTTACGGGGGGCTAGCGGGGGAACAAGAGACCCAGTACTTC
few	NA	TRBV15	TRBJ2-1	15	CATSVFGSSYNEQFF	TGTGCCACCTCCGTATTCGGCAGCTCCTACAATGAGCAGTTCTTC
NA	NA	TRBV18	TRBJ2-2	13	CASSPQNTGELFF	TGTGCCAGCTCACCGCAGAACACCGGGGAGCTGTTTTTT
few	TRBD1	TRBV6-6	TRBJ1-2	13	CASRDRGDYGYTF	TGTGCCAGCCGGGACAGGGGGGACTATGGCTACACCTTC
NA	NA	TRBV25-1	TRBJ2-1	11	CASHRGDEQFF	TGTGCCAGCCATCGAGGGGATGAGCAGTTCTTC
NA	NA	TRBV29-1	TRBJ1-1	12	CSVGKGGTEAFF	TGCAGCGTGGGAAAAGGGGGGACTGAAGCTTTCTTT
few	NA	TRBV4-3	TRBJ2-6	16	CASSQSQGSGANVLTF	TGCGCCAGCAGCCAGAGTCAGGGTTCTGGGGCCAACGTCCTGACTTTC
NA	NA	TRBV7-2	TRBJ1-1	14	CASSWRVSYTEAFF	TGTGCCAGCAGCTGGAGGGTGAGTTACACTGAAGCTTTCTTT
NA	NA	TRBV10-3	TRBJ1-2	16	CASTHATGTSNYGYTF	TGTGCCAGCACACATGCAACAGGCACATCTAACTATGGCTACACCTTC
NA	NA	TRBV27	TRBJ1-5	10	CASSRGPQHF	TGTGCCAGCAGTAGAGGGCCCCAGCATTTT
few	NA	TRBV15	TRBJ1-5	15	CATSYGSPWNQPQHF	TGTGCCACCAGCTACGGGTCACCCTGGAATCAGCCCCAGCATTTT
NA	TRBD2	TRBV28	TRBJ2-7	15	CASMDPGGVHYEQYF	TGTGCCAGCATGGACCCCGGGGGGGTCCACTACGAGCAGTACTTC
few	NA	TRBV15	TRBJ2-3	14	CATSRGTVQDTQYF	TGTGCCACCAGCAGAGGAACAGTTCAAGATACGCAGTATTTT
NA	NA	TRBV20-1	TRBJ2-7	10	CSPKMATQGF	TGCAGTCCTAAAATGGCGACTCAGGGGTTC
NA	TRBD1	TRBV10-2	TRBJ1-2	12	CASMRDSYGYTF	TGCGCCAGCATGCGGGACAGCTATGGCTACACCTTC
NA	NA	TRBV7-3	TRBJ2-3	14	CASSLTPLVDTQYF	TGTGCCAGCAGCTTAACCCCGTTGGTAGATACGCAGTATTTT
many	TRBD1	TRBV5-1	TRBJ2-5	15	CASSRRDRGRETQYF	TGCGCCAGCAGCCGCCGGGACAGGGGGCGAGAGACCCAGTACTTC
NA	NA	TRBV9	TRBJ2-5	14	CASSVRAVQETQYF	TGTGCCAGCAGCGTACGAGCGGTTCAAGAGACCCAGTACTTC
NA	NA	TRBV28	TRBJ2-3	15	CASGSRAGFTDTQYF	TGTGCCAGCGGCTCGCGGGCGGGGTTCACAGATACGCAGTATTTT
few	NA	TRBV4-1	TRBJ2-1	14	CASSQVGAFNEQFF	TGCGCCAGCAGCCAAGTGGGGGCCTTCAATGAGCAGTTCTTC
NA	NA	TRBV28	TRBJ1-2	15	CASSLTPRRDDGYTF	TGTGCCAGCAGTTTAACCCCCCGCAGGGACGATGGCTACACCTTC
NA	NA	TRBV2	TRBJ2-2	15	CASSDAGAMTGELFF	TGTGCCAGCAGTGATGCGGGGGCGATGACCGGGGAGCTGTTTTTT
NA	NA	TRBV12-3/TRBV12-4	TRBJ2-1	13	CASSLRFVNEQFF	TGTGCCAGCAGTTTACGGTTTGTCAATGAGCAGTTCTTC
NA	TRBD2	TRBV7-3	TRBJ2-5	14	CASSLAGGPETQYF	TGTGCCAGCAGCTTAGCGGGGGGGCCGGAGACCCAGTACTTC
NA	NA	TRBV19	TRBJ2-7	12	CASSTGFHEQYF	TGTGCCAGTAGTACAGGGTTCCACGAGCAGTACTTC
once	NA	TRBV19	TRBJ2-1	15	CASSMGSGPYNEQFF	TGTGCCAGTAGTATGGGAAGCGGGCCCTACAATGAGCAGTTCTTC
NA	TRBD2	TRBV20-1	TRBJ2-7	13	CSASSGGAYEQYF	TGCAGTGCTAGTAGCGGGGGGGCCTACGAGCAGTACTTC
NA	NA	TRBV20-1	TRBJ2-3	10	CSASTDTQYF	TGCAGTGCATCGACAGATACGCAGTATTTT